Reported below is one T cell receptor (beta chain). Seattle-derived patients entered the study during active infection and were followed longitudinally. This entry belongs to a study of blood T cell repertoires in COVID-19. On the study more broadly: The origin of the acute and convalescent COVID-19 samples was the United States, Italy and Spain. T cells, B-cell-depleted T cells, or PBMCs provided the cDNA or gDNA that served as material.

Source study methods: Estimation of nucleated cell counts relied on the amplification of reference gene primers. Generated by immunoSEQ multiplex PCR, the TCRdb table keeps only in-frame clones and is missing some. The V and J calls and clone size were taken over from that table, and D and trimming were inferred from the DNA. This sample has nearly 45,000 clones, with approximately 90% found just once. Material: peripheral blood. This TCR derives from a man between 35 and 55 years old with COVID-19, enrolled during active disease.

CDR3: CASSLGQRLPLFF. DNA of the CDR3: TGTGCCAGCAGTTTGGGACAACGTTTACCACTGTTTTTT. The V call is TRBV27, the J call TRBJ1-4; TRBD1 is a possible D gene (6 bases). The germline CDR1 and CDR2 sequences are MNHEY and SMNVEV (reference sequence). CDR3 length equals 13 residues. Trimming took 3 bases from V and 13 from J, leaving 15 bases between them.